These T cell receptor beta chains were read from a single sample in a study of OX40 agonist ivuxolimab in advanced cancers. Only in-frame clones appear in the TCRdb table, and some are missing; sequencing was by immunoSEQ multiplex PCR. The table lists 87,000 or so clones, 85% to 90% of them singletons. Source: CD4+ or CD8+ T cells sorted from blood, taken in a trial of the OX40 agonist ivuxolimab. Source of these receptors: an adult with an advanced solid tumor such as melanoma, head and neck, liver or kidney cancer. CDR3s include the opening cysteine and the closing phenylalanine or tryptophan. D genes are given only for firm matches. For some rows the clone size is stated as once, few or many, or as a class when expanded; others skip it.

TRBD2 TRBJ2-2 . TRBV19 CASSIVLAGVEAGELFF TGTGCCAGTAGTATAGTTCTAGCGGGAGTGGAGGCCGGGGAGCTGTTTTTT
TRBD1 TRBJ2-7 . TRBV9 CASSVGQGVPFYEQYF TGTGCCAGCAGCGTCGGACAGGGGGTCCCCTTCTACGAGCAGTACTTC
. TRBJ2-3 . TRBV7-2 CASSLGAEGADTQYF TGTGCCAGCAGCTTAGGGGCGGAGGGGGCAGATACGCAGTATTTT
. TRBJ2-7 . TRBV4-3 CASSQEFFGPGRYEQYF TGCGCCAGCAGCCAAGAGTTCTTCGGTCCCGGTCGATACGAGCAGTACTTC
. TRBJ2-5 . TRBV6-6 CASSTTQETQYF TGTGCCAGCAGTACGACACAAGAGACCCAGTACTTC
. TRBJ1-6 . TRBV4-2 CASSQGEGRRNSPLHF TGTGCCAGCAGCCAAGGAGAAGGGAGAAGGAATTCACCCCTCCACTTT
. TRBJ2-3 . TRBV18 CASSPVTTLEDTQYF TGTGCCAGCTCACCAGTGACTACCCTTGAGGATACGCAGTATTTT
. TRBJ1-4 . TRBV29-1 CSVSPSGADNEKLFF TGCAGCGTTAGTCCGTCGGGAGCTGACAATGAAAAACTGTTTTTT
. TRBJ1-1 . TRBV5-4 CASSPDSAMNTEAFF TGTGCCAGCAGCCCTGACAGCGCCATGAACACTGAAGCTTTCTTT
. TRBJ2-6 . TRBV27 CASSLSSGANVLTF TGTGCCAGCAGTTTATCGTCTGGGGCCAACGTCCTGACTTTC
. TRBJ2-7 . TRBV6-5 CASSKDARSSYEQYF TGTGCCAGCAGTAAGGACGCACGTTCCTCCTACGAGCAGTACTTC
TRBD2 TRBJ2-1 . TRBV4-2 CASSQDAPTSGGGEQFF TGTGCCAGCAGCCAAGATGCCCCGACTAGCGGGGGCGGTGAGCAGTTCTTC
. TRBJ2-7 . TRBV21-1 CAISSSKGEEGVGGEQYF TGTGCCATTTCCAGCAGCAAAGGAGAGGAGGGGGTTGGTGGGGAGCAGTACTTC
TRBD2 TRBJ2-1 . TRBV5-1 CASSWGGTSADEQFF TGCGCCAGCAGCTGGGGGGGAACTAGCGCCGATGAGCAGTTCTTC
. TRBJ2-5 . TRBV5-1 CASIVGETQYF TGCGCCAGCATAGTAGGGGAGACCCAGTACTTC
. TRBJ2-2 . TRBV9 CASSVRGVPNTGELFF TGTGCCAGCAGCGTACGAGGGGTCCCGAACACCGGGGAGCTGTTTTTT
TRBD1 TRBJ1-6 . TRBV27 CASSSRTGGPIPPLHF TGTGCCAGCAGTTCTAGGACAGGGGGTCCTATCCCACCCCTCCACTTT
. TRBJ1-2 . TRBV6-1 CAGWRREGYGYTF TGTGCCGGCTGGCGCAGGGAAGGATATGGCTACACCTTC
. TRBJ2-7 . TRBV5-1 CASSARDNSYEQYF TGCGCCAGCAGCGCCCGGGACAACTCCTACGAGCAGTACTTC
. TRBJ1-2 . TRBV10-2 CASSDWGGAEGGYTF TGCGCCAGCAGTGATTGGGGGGGAGCAGAGGGTGGCTACACCTTC
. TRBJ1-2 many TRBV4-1 CASSQDLVRASF TGCGCCAGCAGCCAAGATTTGGTAAGGGCGAGCTTC
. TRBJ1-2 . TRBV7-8 CASSLAGRAGYTF TGTGCCAGCAGCTTAGCGGGCAGGGCTGGCTACACCTTC
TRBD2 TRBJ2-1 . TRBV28 CASSGLAAPSSYNEQFF TGTGCCAGCAGTGGACTAGCGGCCCCGAGCTCCTACAATGAGCAGTTCTTC
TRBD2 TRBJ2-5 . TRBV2 CASTVGTSRQETQYF TGTGCCAGCACCGTGGGGACTAGCAGACAAGAGACCCAGTACTTC
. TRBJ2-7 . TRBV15 CATSRRSGVTTTEQYF TGTGCCACCAGCAGACGCTCGGGGGTGACCACTACCGAGCAGTACTTC
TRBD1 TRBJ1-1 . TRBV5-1 CASSGQGVNTEAFF TGCGCCAGCAGCGGACAGGGAGTAAACACTGAAGCTTTCTTT
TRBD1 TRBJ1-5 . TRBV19 CASRGQERLPQHF TGTGCCAGTAGAGGACAGGAACGACTGCCCCAGCATTTT
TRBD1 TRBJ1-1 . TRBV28 CASKEGANTEAFF TGTGCCAGCAAGGAGGGGGCAAACACTGAAGCTTTCTTT
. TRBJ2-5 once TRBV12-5 CARDTETGEETQYF TGTGCTAGGGATACAGAGACAGGTGAAGAGACCCAGTACTTC
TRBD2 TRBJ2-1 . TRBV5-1 CASSSTSGRDNEQFF TGCGCCAGCAGCTCGACTAGCGGGAGGGACAATGAGCAGTTCTTC
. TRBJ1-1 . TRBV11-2 CASSLAGRADTEAFF TGTGCCAGCAGCTTAGCCGGCAGGGCGGACACTGAAGCTTTCTTT
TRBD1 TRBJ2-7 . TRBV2 CASGTGATYEQYF TGTGCCAGCGGGACAGGGGCCACCTACGAGCAGTACTTC
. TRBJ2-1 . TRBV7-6 CASSLLGVYNEQFF TGTGCCAGCAGCCTTTTGGGGGTCTACAATGAGCAGTTCTTC
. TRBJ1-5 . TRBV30 CAWSPDGNQPQHF TGTGCCTGGAGCCCAGACGGAAATCAGCCCCAGCATTTT
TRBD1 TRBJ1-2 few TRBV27 CASSLSGQGYGYTF TGTGCCAGCAGTTTATCGGGACAGGGGTATGGCTACACCTTC
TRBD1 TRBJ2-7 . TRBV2 CASSSDRSSYEQYF TGTGCCAGCAGTTCGGACAGGAGCTCCTACGAGCAGTACTTC
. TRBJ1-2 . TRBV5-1 CASSLSGVYGYTF TGCGCCAGCAGCTTGTCAGGGGTTTATGGCTACACCTTC
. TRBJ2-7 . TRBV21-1 CASSKDKREKGEQYF TGTGCCAGCAGCAAAGACAAGCGGGAGAAAGGCGAGCAGTACTTC
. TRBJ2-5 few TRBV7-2 CASSLDRFQETQYF TGTGCCAGCAGCCTAGACAGGTTCCAAGAGACCCAGTACTTC
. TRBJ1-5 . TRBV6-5 CASSTSGGPNHAQHF .
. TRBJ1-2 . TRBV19 CASSPRGYGYTF TGTGCCAGTAGTCCCCGCGGCTATGGCTACACCTTC
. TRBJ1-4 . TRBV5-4 CASSLGGAAGKYEKLFF TGTGCCAGCAGCTTGGGGGGTGCGGCGGGGAAATATGAAAAACTGTTTTTT
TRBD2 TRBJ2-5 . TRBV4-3 CASSQDREGWTQYF TGCGCCAGCAGCCAAGATCGGGAGGGCTGGACCCAGTACTTC
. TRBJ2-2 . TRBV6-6 CASSYAGQSNTGELFF TGTGCCAGCAGTTACGCGGGGCAGAGTAACACCGGGGAGCTGTTTTTT
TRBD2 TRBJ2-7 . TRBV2 CASSEASAGGAYEQYF TGTGCCAGCAGTGAAGCTTCGGCGGGAGGAGCCTACGAGCAGTACTTC
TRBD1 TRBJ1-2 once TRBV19 CASRRGPDYGYTF TGTGCCAGCCGCAGGGGGCCTGACTATGGCTACACCTTC
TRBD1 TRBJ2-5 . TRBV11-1 CASSLGTGGRYF TGTGCCAGCAGCTTAGGTACAGGGGGTCGGTACTTC
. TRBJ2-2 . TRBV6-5 CASRGGTNTGELFF TGTGCCAGCAGGGGCGGGACGAACACCGGGGAGCTGTTTTTT
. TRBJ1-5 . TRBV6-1 CASSDGRRRNQPQHF TGTGCCAGCAGTGACGGCAGACGTCGCAATCAGCCCCAGCATTTT
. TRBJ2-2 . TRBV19 CATSRQTNTGELFF TGTGCCACTTCAAGACAGACGAACACCGGGGAGCTGTTTTTT
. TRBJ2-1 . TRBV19 CASRAGSYNEQFF TGTGCCAGTCGGGCAGGGTCCTACAATGAGCAGTTCTTC